These 24 T cell receptor beta chains were sequenced from one sample in a study of T cells in Graves' hyperthyroidism and ophthalmopathy. RNA transcripts served as the template for amplifying TCR beta CDR3 regions. The primer set for the first-round RT-PCR of the TCR CDR3 was HTBI. MiXCR, run by TCRdb on the multiplex PCR reads, gives a single entry per CDR3 protein. The sample shows fewer than 25,000 distinct CDR3 sequences, around 47% of them seen only once. Input material: blood. Source of these receptors: a woman aged 40 to 50 with Graves' hyperthyroidism that later progressed to Graves' ophthalmopathy.

The rearrangement uses TRBV29-1 and TRBJ2-3; 11 bases line up with TRBD2. The germline V gene encodes CDR1 SQVTM and CDR2 ANQGSEA. This CDR3 contains 15 residues. The V and J ends lost 8 bases and 8 bases, in that order; junction bases with no gene match: 15. The CDR3 DNA is TGCAGCTTGGAAACTAGCGGGAGTTTCAGCGGTACGCAGTATTTT. As protein: CSLETSGSFSGTQYF.

This chain connects TRBV5-1 to TRBJ2-1; 9 nucleotides agree with TRBD2. V lost 6 bases, J lost 4 bases, and 5 bases stayed unmatched. CDR1 is SGHRS, CDR2 YFSETQ, per germline. CDR3 length: 14 amino acids. The CDR3: CASKDSGGYNEQFF. As DNA, the CDR3 is TGCGCCAGCAAGGATAGCGGGGGTTACAATGAGCAGTTCTTC. The full variable domain, completed using reference TRBV5-1 and TRBJ2-1, is KAGVTQTPRYLIKTRGQQVTLSCSPISGHRSVSWYQQTPGQGLQFLFEYFSETQRNKGNFPGRFSGRQFSNSRSEMNVSTLELGDSALYLCASKDSGGYNEQFFGPGTRLTVL.

This clonotype was seen ten or more times. The genes are TRBV4-1 and TRBJ2-1, with 8 nucleotides matching TRBD1. Per germline, CDR1 MGHRA and CDR2 YSYEKL. CDR3 length equals 14 residues. Germline trimming cut 5 bases from V and 4 bases from J; bases unmatched to any gene: 4. In nucleotides, the CDR3 is TGCGCCAGCAGCTTCCGGGACAGGTACAATGAGCAGTTCTTC. It yields the protein CASSFRDRYNEQFF.

This clonotype was counted many times. The chain carries TRBV11-3 and TRBJ2-5; a weak D match, TRBD1 (5 bases). This CDR3 has 13 residues. The V gene's germline CDR1 is SGHNT and CDR2 YENEEA. Deletions cut 5 bases from V and 4 bases from J, with 11 bases between. CDR3 DNA: TGTGCCAGCAGCGAGACAGTATTAGAGACCCAGTACTTC. Its translation: CASSETVLETQYF.

This clonotype was detected ten times or more. This rearrangement joins TRBV11-2 to TRBJ2-7; D not certain. This CDR3 has 15 residues. The germline V and J ends were trimmed by 5 bases and 3 bases, with 17 bases remaining between them. CDR1 is SGHAT, CDR2 FQNNGV, per germline. The CDR3 protein is CASSPPAGYGYEQYF. The DNA for the CDR3 is TGTGCCAGCAGCCCCCCGGCTGGGTACGGCTACGAGCAGTACTTC.

This clonotype was seen a handful of times. The chain has TRBV5-1 and TRBJ1-2; D might be TRBD1 (5 bases). CDR3 length: 13 amino acids. V dropped 4 bases and J dropped 5 bases, with 12 bases sitting between them. Germline values: CDR1 SGHRS, CDR2 YFSETQ. CDR3 coding DNA: TGCGCCAGCAGCCATGACAGTGGGTATGGCTACACCTTC. Residues: CASSHDSGYGYTF.

At least ten counts were recorded for this clonotype. This chain connects TRBV2 to TRBJ2-5; D perhaps matches TRBD2 (7 bases). CDR1 SNHLY and CDR2 FYNNEI come from the germline V gene. The CDR3 is made up of 14 amino acids. V lost 8 bases, J lost 4 bases, and 17 bases lay in between. This CDR3 is CASLKGGGLETQYF. CDR3 in DNA: TGTGCCAGCCTAAAGGGAGGGGGTTTAGAGACCCAGTACTTC.

The table lists this clonotype with many counts. V gene TRBV6-6 combines with J gene TRBJ2-2; no firm D call. CDR1 MNHNY and CDR2 SVGAGI come from the germline V gene (reference sequence). This CDR3 is built from 14 residues. V was trimmed by 2 bases and J by 1 base, leaving 5 bases between them. The CDR3 region has the DNA TGTGCCAGCAGTTACAGCCAGAACACCGGGGAGCTGTTTTTT. As protein: CASSYSQNTGELFF.

This clonotype was counted ten times or more. The CDR3, as DNA: TGTGCCAGCAGACCCGGACCAGATGTCGATGAGCAGTTCTTC. Translation: CASRPGPDVDEQFF. This sequence joins TRBV5-4 and TRBJ2-1; D remains ambiguous. Trimming removed 5 bases at V and 8 bases at J, with 17 bases between. Germline CDR1 and CDR2: SGHNT and YYREEE (reference sequence). The CDR3 length is 14 residues.

This chain links TRBV7-9 with TRBJ1-1; 7 nucleotides agree with TRBD1. Germline V gene data show CDR1 as SEHNR and CDR2 as FQNEAQ (reference sequence). CDR3 size: 16 residues. V lost 4 bases and J lost 4; bases outside the gene matches: 12. The CDR3 DNA reads as TGTGCCAGCAGCTCTACCACCAGGGGGGAAGGCACTGAAGCTTTCTTT. Translated, it gives CASSSTTRGEGTEAFF.

V and J are TRBV9 and TRBJ2-1, with D possibly being TRBD1 or TRBD2 (5 bases each). The CDR3 is made up of 14 amino acids. The V and J ends lost 7 bases and 8 bases respectively, with 19 bases between them. Looked up from germline, CDR1 is SGDLS and CDR2 is YYNGEE. The CDR3, as DNA: TGTGCCAGCTCTATCGGGGCAGGTTACGATGAGCAGTTCTTC. Translated: CASSIGAGYDEQFF.

This clonotype was recorded at least ten times. V usage is TRBV3-1 and J usage is TRBJ2-7, with D possibly TRBD1 on 6 matching bases. Trimming removed 4 bases at V and 3 bases at J, with 16 bases between. The germline CDR1 and CDR2 sequences are LGHDT and YNNKEL (reference sequence). The CDR3 contains 15 residues. The CDR3 here is CASSPARGQGYEQYF. The CDR3 DNA reads TGTGCCAGCAGCCCCGCCCGGGGACAAGGCTACGAGCAGTACTTC.

The V call is TRBV19, the J call TRBJ1-6; 7 bases line up with TRBD1. Trimming cost V 4 bases and J 7 bases; bases outside gene matches: 16. Germline V gene data show CDR1 as LNHDA and CDR2 as SQIVND (reference sequence). CDR3 length equals 18 residues. Here the CDR3 DNA reads TGTGCCAGTAGTACCCGCAGGGGGGGCCGAGAGGGGAATTCACCCCTCCACTTT. Its protein is CASSTRRGGREGNSPLHF.

The J gene is TRBJ1-6, the V gene TRBV11-2, with D maybe TRBD1 (6 bases). V dropped 0 bases and J dropped 7 bases, with 10 bases sitting between them. Germline V gene data show CDR1 as SGHAT and CDR2 as FQNNGV. The CDR3 has 15 amino acids. The CDR3 reads CASSLDTGRNSPLHF. CDR3 nucleotide sequence: TGTGCCAGCAGCTTAGACACAGGGCGCAATTCACCCCTCCACTTT.

This clonotype has a count of ten or more. This chain joins TRBV6-4 and TRBJ2-5; possible D gene TRBD2, 6 bases. The germline V gene has CDR1 MRHNA and CDR2 SNTAGT. Deletions cut 3 bases from V and 1 base from J, with 21 bases between. This CDR3 region has 18 residues. In DNA, the CDR3 is TGTGCCAGCAGTGATCCTCCCGAGGGACTTACGATCCAAGAGACCCAGTACTTC. Translation gives CASSDPPEGLTIQETQYF.

This chain links TRBV29-1 with TRBJ2-1; 10 positions agree with TRBD2. The germline V gene has CDR1 SQVTM and CDR2 ANQGSEA. This CDR3 has 15 residues. V shed 2 bases, J shed 6 bases, and the junction held 7 bases outside the gene matches. CDR3 bases: TGCAGCGTTGAACTAGCGGGAGATTTACCCAATGAGCAGTTCTTC. Translating gives CSVELAGDLPNEQFF.

The chain employs TRBV5-1 and TRBJ1-2; 9 positions agree with TRBD1. The ends lost 3 bases at V and 0 bases at J; junction bases unmatched: 3. The length of the CDR3 is 15 residues. Looked up from germline, CDR1 is SGHRS and CDR2 is YFSETQ. DNA for the CDR3: TGCGCCAGCAGCTGGACAGGGGACACTAACTATGGCTACACCTTC. It is translated as CASSWTGDTNYGYTF.

This clonotype was seen a handful of times. V gene TRBV20-1 combines with J gene TRBJ2-7; D is uncertain. Germline V gene data show CDR1 as DFQATT and CDR2 as SNEGSKA (reference sequence). V lost 1 base and J 3 bases, leaving 7 bases between the germline ends. The CDR3 has 12 amino acids. CDR3 residues: CSARALGYEQYF. The CDR3 bases are TGCAGTGCTAGAGCGTTGGGCTACGAGCAGTACTTC.

This rearrangement joins TRBV7-9 to TRBJ2-5, with D hard to call. V lost 7 bases and J 5 bases, leaving 11 bases between the germline ends. The CDR3 has 12 amino acids. The germline gives CDR1 SEHNR, CDR2 FQNEAQ (reference sequence). The chain's CDR3 is CASNRAEETQYF. CDR3 in DNA: TGTGCCAGCAATAGGGCCGAGGAGACCCAGTACTTC. The full variable domain, in which reference TRBV7-9 and TRBJ2-5 provide the parts outside the CDR3, is DTGVSQNPRHKITKRGQNVTFRCDPISEHNRLYWYRQTLGQGPEFLTYFQNEAQLEKSRLLSDRFSAERPKGSFSTLEIQRTEQGDSAMYLCASNRAEETQYFGPGTRLLVL.

This clonotype qualifies as medium-sized. The rearrangement links TRBV19 to TRBJ2-5; 10 bases line up with TRBD1. Trimming removed 8 bases from V and 4 bases from J; junction bases left unmatched: 7. The CDR3 is made up of 14 amino acids. From germline, CDR1 is LNHDA and CDR2 SQIVND (reference sequence). The CDR3: CASGGTGAGETQYF. CDR3 DNA: TGTGCCAGTGGGGGGACAGGGGCCGGAGAGACCCAGTACTTC.

About this clonotype: One end of the junction fails to match germline, which may point to a read error. The rearrangement joins TRBV5-1 to TRBJ1-6; 7 bases are a match to TRBD1. The CDR3 extends over 21 amino acids. The germline CDR1 and CDR2 sequences are SGHRS and YFSETQ. CDR3 nucleotide sequence: TGTGCCAGCAGCTTGGAGCAGGGGGTTTCCTCCATCCTGGGGCACGGTTCACCCCTCCACTTT. It encodes CASSLEQGVSSILGHGSPLHF.

The rearrangement uses TRBV15 and TRBJ1-4, with D tentatively TRBD1 (6 bases). Trimming cost V 3 bases and J 1 base, with 12 bases left between them. Germline V gene data show CDR1 as LNHNV and CDR2 as YYDKDF (reference sequence). This CDR3 region has 16 residues. The CDR3 region is CATSRATRGTNEKLFF. CDR3 in DNA: TGTGCCACCAGCAGGGCCACCAGGGGAACTAATGAAAAACTGTTTTTT.

The V and J genes are TRBV24-1 and TRBJ2-3; D not certain. Trimming shortened V by 0 bases and J by 8 bases, and 11 bases separated the two germline ends. This CDR3 spans 14 amino acids. Looked up from germline, CDR1 is KGHDR and CDR2 is SFDVKD. CDR3 in DNA: TGTGCCACCAGTGATTTGAGTAGCTTGGGTACGCAGTATTTT. Encoded protein: CATSDLSSLGTQYF.

Written as DNA, the CDR3 is TGTGCCAGCAGCTTCCCGGGGAAAAGTCACAATGAGCAGTTCTTC. Protein: CASSFPGKSHNEQFF. J is TRBJ2-1 and V is TRBV7-2; tentatively, D is TRBD2 (5 bases). Germline V lookup: CDR1 SGHTA, CDR2 FQGNSA. There are 15 residues in the CDR3. V was trimmed by 3 bases and J by 5 bases, leaving 14 bases between them.